Each of the 16 T cell receptor beta chains below was sequenced from the same sample in a study of vaccination and CD4 T cells after COVID-19. Treatment specified: roughly nine-day PBMC culture with coronavirus spike peptide pools or control peptides (ViraFEST assay). Cultured CD4+ T-cell DNA underwent Oncomine TCR Beta short-read sequencing. TCRdb reprocessed the PCR reads with MiXCR, giving one entry per CDR3 protein. The table has under 9,000 distinct CDR3 sequences, around 60% seen once; the top ten hold around 15%. No antigen is known for these receptors. Here the sequenced sample was cultured CD4+ T cells from blood, taken after SARS-CoV-2 vaccination. The receptors originated from a human donor with COVID-19.

V is TRBV7-8 and J is TRBJ2-7; D might be TRBD1 or TRBD2, each matching 5 bases. V was cut by 7 bases and J by 0 bases, with 10 bases left in between. Germline V gene sequence: CDR1 SGHVS, CDR2 FQNEAQ. This CDR3 has 13 residues. The CDR3 DNA reads as TGTGCCAGCACCCGGGGCCGCTCCTACGAGCAGTACTTC. It is translated as CASTRGRSYEQYF.

The gene calls are TRBV21-1 and TRBJ1-2; the table's D call, TRBD1, has no DNA check behind it. TRBV21-1 is a known pseudogene. The CDR3 loop spans 16 amino acids. The CDR3 protein is CASRARRGRNNYGYTF. DNA for the CDR3: TGTGCCAGCAGGGCGCGGCGGGGGCGGAACAACTATGGCTACACCTTC.

The rearrangement uses TRBV7-2 and TRBJ2-7; no clear D gene. The germline V gene encodes CDR1 SGHTA and CDR2 FQGNSA. The ends were cut back, 4 bases at V and 0 bases at J, with 4 bases in the middle. There are 12 residues in the CDR3. CDR3 sequence: CASSSSSYEQYF. CDR3 nucleotides: TGTGCCAGCAGCTCGAGCTCCTACGAGCAGTACTTC. The whole variable domain, remainder taken from reference TRBV7-2 and TRBJ2-7, is GAGVSQSPSNKVTEKGKDVELRCDPISGHTALYWYRQSLGQGLEFLIYFQGNSAPDKSGLPSDRFSAERTGGSVSTLTIQRTQQEDSAVYLCASSSSSYEQYFGPGTRLTVT.

This clonotype occurred a few times. The CDR3 spells CASSLQYGAADTQYF. In nucleotides, the CDR3 is TGTGCCAGCAGCTTACAATACGGGGCGGCAGATACGCAGTATTTT. The V call is TRBV7-2, the J call TRBJ2-3, with D possibly called TRBD1 or TRBD2 (5 bases each). In germline, CDR1 is SGHTA, CDR2 FQGNSA. The CDR3 contains 15 residues. Trimming removed 2 bases from V and 4 bases from J, with 13 bases in between. Using reference TRBV7-2 and TRBJ2-3 for the parts outside the CDR3, the full variable domain is GAGVSQSPSNKVTEKGKDVELRCDPISGHTALYWYRQSLGQGLEFLIYFQGNSAPDKSGLPSDRFSAERTGGSVSTLTIQRTQQEDSAVYLCASSLQYGAADTQYFGPGTRLTVL.

V gene TRBV7-2 combines with J gene TRBJ2-5, with a weak D call TRBD2 (5 bases). The length of the CDR3 is 15 residues. Germline V gene sequence: CDR1 SGHTA, CDR2 FQGNSA. The ends were cut back, 3 bases at V and 4 bases at J, with 15 bases in the middle. CDR3 DNA: TGTGCCAGCAGCTTTGGACTGAATCCCCCAGAGACCCAGTACTTC. This codes for CASSFGLNPPETQYF.

The V call is TRBV28, the J call TRBJ2-3, with 10 bases that match TRBD2. Trimming at V came to 6 bases and at J to 2 bases, leaving 5 bases not matched to a gene. The length of the CDR3 is 15 residues. The germline gives CDR1 MDHEN, CDR2 SYDVKM. The chain's CDR3 is CASSHSGGNTDTQYF. DNA for the CDR3: TGTGCCAGCAGCCATAGCGGGGGGAACACAGATACGCAGTATTTT.

The CDR3 sequence: CASSSSGGLNEQFF. The CDR3 coding sequence is TGTGCCAGCAGCTCTAGCGGGGGGCTTAATGAGCAGTTCTTC. The J gene is TRBJ2-1, the V gene TRBV7-3; 11 bases line up with TRBD2. In germline, CDR1 is SGHTA, CDR2 FQGTGA. CDR3 length: 14 residues. V was clipped by 4 bases and J by 7 bases; unmatched bases: 3.

V is TRBV19 and J is TRBJ2-5; 12 nucleotides align to TRBD2. Per germline, CDR1 LNHDA and CDR2 SQIVND (reference sequence). This CDR3 is 14 amino acids long. The ends lost 6 bases at V and 1 base at J; junction bases unmatched: 0. CDR3 loop: CASRTSGGQETQYF. The CDR3 region has the DNA TGTGCCAGTAGGACTAGCGGGGGCCAAGAGACCCAGTACTTC.

This chain uses TRBV7-2 with TRBJ2-5; D unresolved. V dropped 8 bases and J dropped 9 bases, with 19 bases sitting between them. Germline values: CDR1 SGHTA, CDR2 FQGNSA. The CDR3 covers 13 residues. Written as DNA, the CDR3 is TGTGCCAGCCAGTCTGCCCCGCCTGGGTCCCAGTACTTC. It specifies CASQSAPPGSQYF.

The chain has TRBV6-1 and TRBJ1-1, with D possibly matching TRBD1 (6 bases). V lost 6 bases and J 0 bases, leaving 8 bases between the germline ends. Germline V gives CDR1 MNHNS, CDR2 SASEGT. This CDR3 spans 13 amino acids. CDR3 nucleotide sequence: TGTGCCAGCAGCGGACAGATGAACACTGAAGCTTTCTTT. Translating gives CASSGQMNTEAFF.

The sample holds a few counts of this clonotype. The gene calls are TRBV6-2 or TRBV6-3 and TRBJ2-7; D remains ambiguous. CDR1 and CDR2 (germline): MNHEY, SVGEGT. V was shortened by 7 bases and J by 0 bases, with 13 bases between the two germline ends. The CDR3 has 14 residues. The CDR3 reads CASTPQRYSYEQYF. The CDR3 coding sequence is TGTGCCAGCACCCCGCAACGCTACTCCTACGAGCAGTACTTC.

This clonotype was observed a few times. The chain combines TRBV7-9 with TRBJ2-5, with D hard to call. Germline V CDR1 and CDR2: SEHNR, FQNEAQ (reference sequence). V dropped 3 bases and J dropped 4 bases, with 6 bases sitting between them. This CDR3 has 12 residues. The CDR3 spells CASSLVRETQYF. In nucleotides, the CDR3 is TGTGCCAGCAGCTTGGTGAGAGAGACCCAGTACTTC.

The gene calls are TRBV6-1 and TRBJ2-2; 11 positions agree with TRBD2. After removal of 8 bases from V and 7 bases from J, the junction contained 9 bases not matched to a gene. This CDR3 spans 15 amino acids. In germline, CDR1 is MNHNS, CDR2 SASEGT. DNA for the CDR3: TGTGCCAGCGTCCGTAGCGGGGGGGCGTTCGGGGAGCTGTTTTTT. Protein: CASVRSGGAFGELFF.

This chain uses TRBV20-1 with TRBJ1-2, with 7 bases fitting TRBD1. This CDR3 has 14 residues. J was trimmed by 4 bases and V by 4 bases; bases with no gene match: 9. Germline V gene lookup returns CDR1 DFQATT and CDR2 SNEGSKA (reference sequence). The CDR3 sequence is CSATSPDRPYGYTF. DNA of the CDR3: TGCAGTGCTACTAGCCCGGACAGGCCCTATGGCTACACCTTC.

The J gene is TRBJ1-5, the V gene TRBV28; maybe TRBD1 (5 bases). The germline V and J ends were trimmed by 2 bases and 5 bases, with 13 bases remaining between them. The V gene's germline CDR1 is MDHEN and CDR2 SYDVKM. This CDR3 is 15 amino acids long. The CDR3 coding sequence is TGTGCCAGCAGTTTAAGACAGATCGGGGATCAGCCCCAGCATTTT. Residues: CASSLRQIGDQPQHF. The full variable domain, rest sourced from reference TRBV28 and TRBJ1-5, is DVKVTQSSRYLVKRTGEKVFLECVQDMDHENMFWYRQDPGLGLRLIYFSYDVKMKEKGDIPEGYSVSREKKERFSLILESASTNQTSMYLCASSLRQIGDQPQHFGDGTRLSIL.

The rearrangement uses TRBV7-2 and TRBJ2-5; D might be TRBD2 (5 bases). V was cut by 5 bases and J by 0 bases, with 10 bases left in between. CDR1 is SGHTA, CDR2 FQGNSA, per germline. The CDR3 sequence is 14 residues long. DNA for the CDR3: TGTGCCAGCAGCAGGACTGTTTACCAAGAGACCCAGTACTTC. Translating it yields CASSRTVYQETQYF.